Below, 10 T cell receptor beta chains from the same sample are listed, as sequenced in a study of post-analysis software for immune sequencing data. Findings and caveats of the study: Relative to controls, patients had a few TRBV segments at higher frequency, with TRBV5-6, TRBV5-1 and TRBV20-1 among these.

These receptors have no identified antigens. Incorporated into the TCR beta cDNA libraries were unique molecular identifiers, which served to reduce PCR and sequencing biases. From the PCR reads, TCRdb called clonotypes with MiXCR, one entry per CDR3 protein. The table lists 250,000 to 300,000 distinct CDR3 sequences, 36% of them singletons. The sample taken for sequencing was blood. The receptors originated from a girl between 10 and 17 years old with multiple sclerosis.

This clonotype has a count of ten or more. The CDR3 sequence is CSAPSRAGYTF. CDR3 nucleotides: TGCAGCGCCCCATCACGAGCTGGCTACACCTTC. The rearrangement links TRBV29-1 to TRBJ1-2; no clear D gene. V lost 7 bases and J 7 bases, leaving 13 bases between the germline ends. Germline V gene lookup returns CDR1 SQVTM and CDR2 ANQGSEA. The CDR3 loop spans 11 amino acids.

A few counts support this clonotype. This may be a read error, as it is one base from a much larger clone. This chain links TRBV6-2 or TRBV6-3 with TRBJ2-7; 9 bases align to TRBD1. CDR3 length: 15 amino acids. Germline V gene sequence: CDR1 MNHEY, CDR2 SVGEGT. J lost 6 bases, V lost 1 base, and 7 bases had no gene match. This chain's CDR3 is CASSYCGQGRGEQYF. The CDR3 DNA follows: TGTGCCAGCAGTTACTGCGGACAGGGGAGAGGCGAGCAGTACTTC.

This clonotype was found many times. The chain uses TRBV6-5 and TRBJ1-2, with 7 bases aligning to TRBD1. V dropped 7 bases and J dropped 4; count of bases not matched to a gene: 9. Germline loops: CDR1 MNHEY, CDR2 SVGAGI. The CDR3 length is 14 residues. The CDR3 reads CASTRDSGLYGYTF. In DNA form, the CDR3 reads TGTGCCAGCACCCGGGACAGTGGCCTCTATGGCTACACCTTC.

This clonotype was detected ten times or more. The chain joins TRBV29-1 to TRBJ2-1, with D tentatively TRBD1 (5 bases). V gave up 6 bases and J gave up 4 bases, with 10 bases separating them. The CDR3 sequence is 12 residues long. Germline loops: CDR1 SQVTM, CDR2 ANQGSEA. The CDR3 sequence is CSVKSGYNEQFF. CDR3 nucleotides: TGCAGCGTGAAGTCAGGGTACAATGAGCAGTTCTTC.

The sample holds many counts of this clonotype. The V gene is TRBV28, the J gene TRBJ1-2; D possibly corresponds to TRBD1 (6 bases). The CDR3 has 14 residues. Germline V CDR1 and CDR2: MDHEN, SYDVKM. V lost 8 bases and J 3 bases, leaving 16 bases between the germline ends. CDR3 nucleotide sequence: TGTGCCAGCGGCGGGGACACCCATTACTATGGCTACACCTTC. Translated: CASGGDTHYYGYTF.

In this sample, this clonotype turned up a few times. The rearrangement joins TRBV20-1 to TRBJ1-5; D gene ambiguous. Per the germline V gene, CDR1 is DFQATT and CDR2 is SNEGSKA (reference sequence). The CDR3 length is 15 residues. V lost 0 bases and J lost 1, with 10 bases in between. The CDR3 DNA sequence: TGCAGTGCTAGAGACCCGGACGGGAGCAATCAGCCCCAGCATTTT. Protein product: CSARDPDGSNQPQHF.

This clonotype was recorded many times. The J gene is TRBJ2-1, the V gene TRBV4-2, with TRBD2 matching over 8 bases. Germline trimming cut 0 bases from V and 3 bases from J; bases unmatched to any gene: 7. Germline V gene data show CDR1 as LGHNA and CDR2 as YNFKEQ. The CDR3 loop spans 17 amino acids. The CDR3 sequence is CASSQDDGGGRYNEQFF. The CDR3 coding sequence is TGTGCCAGCAGCCAAGATGACGGGGGGGGCCGCTACAATGAGCAGTTCTTC.

This clonotype occurred many times. The gene calls are TRBV9 and TRBJ2-5, with D unclear. This CDR3 contains 14 residues. V lost 4 bases and J 4 bases, leaving 14 bases between the germline ends. In germline, CDR1 is SGDLS, CDR2 YYNGEE. This chain's CDR3 is CASSSMGIAETQYF. The CDR3 DNA reads TGTGCCAGCAGCTCGATGGGGATCGCAGAGACCCAGTACTTC.

This clonotype was seen a handful of times. The V gene is TRBV5-8, the J gene TRBJ2-2, with 8 positions matching TRBD1. The CDR3 consists of 17 residues. J lost 4 bases, V lost 1 base, and 9 bases had no gene match. The germline gives CDR1 SGHTS, CDR2 YDEGEE. The DNA for the CDR3 is TGTGCCAGCAGCTTGCGTGGGCAGGGGGCTGCCACCGGGGAGCTGTTTTTT. Translation: CASSLRGQGAATGELFF.

Note on this clonotype: A read error may explain this, as a much larger clone is one base away. This chain connects TRBV2 to TRBJ2-6; D perhaps matches TRBD1 (6 bases). Germline V gives CDR1 SNHLY, CDR2 FYNNEI. This CDR3 region has 17 residues. CDR3 protein: CAGSELDRFSGANVLTF. CDR3 DNA sequence: TGTGCCGGCAGTGAATTGGACAGATTCTCTGGGGCCAACGTCCTGACTTTC.